This T cell receptor beta chain derives from a study of T cell changes during pregnancy in multiple sclerosis. Measured with immunoSEQ multiplex PCR; TCRdb has only the in-frame clones, and not every one. The sample records about 61,000 clones, about 87% being singletons. The germline CDR1 and CDR2 sequences are GTSNPN and SVGIG (reference sequence). The CDR3 totals 13 residues. Trimming shortened V by 5 bases and J by 5 bases, and 12 bases separated the two germline ends. Sequenced material: peripheral blood, taken in the first trimester of pregnancy. The V call is TRBV30, the J call TRBJ1-4; no clear D gene. The TCR sequence derives from a female donor in good health, enrolled as a control in a pregnancy study. CDR3 bases: TGTGCCTGGCAGTACCGGGGAAATGAAAAACTGTTTTTT. This sequence encodes CAWQYRGNEKLFF. Full variable domain (rest looked up from reference TRBV30 and TRBJ1-4): SQTIHQWPATLVQPVGSPLSLECTVEGTSNPNLYWYRQAAGRGLQLLFYSVGIGQISSEVPQNLSASRPQDRQFILSSKKLLLSDSGFYLCAWQYRGNEKLFFGSGTQLSVL.